This T cell receptor beta chain derives from a study of blood T cell repertoires in COVID-19 (dated by TCRdb to about 2020). Describing the broader study: Samples covering the acute and convalescent phases of COVID-19 were provided by collaborators in the United States, Italy and Spain. HLA class I and class II types, where available, came from metadata supplied by the sample provider rather than from assay-based typing. The repertoires were released in a freely available public database meant as a resource for research on the immune response to SARS-CoV-2. The dataset comprised deeply sampled blood TCRbeta repertoires from subjects exposed to, actively infected with, or recovered from COVID-19. Samples were obtained from the ongoing ImmuneRACE study (first 160 participants) and from roughly 1,300 subjects provided by 6 global collaborators. A de-identified subject ID, COVID-19 status, age in years and sex were almost always included in the sample metadata. The prospective study material was composed of cDNA or gDNA derived from T cells, B-cell-depleted T cells, or PBMCs. The paper's findings and limits, for the study overall: The amount of clinical and demographic metadata varied by source and participant and was provided uncurated.

Participants in the prospective study were enrolled through a virtual design, were aged about 18 to 89 years, and lived in 24 United States geographic areas. In the prospective study, cohorts were assigned on the basis of participant-reported clinical history obtained from a screening survey and a study questionnaire. Recovered participants in ImmuneRACE Cohort 3 were defined as having two consecutive negative NP/OP PCR tests, clearance from a healthcare professional, or resolution of symptoms. In the prospective study, whole blood, serum and a nasopharyngeal or oropharyngeal swab were collected from each participant by mobile phlebotomists. Additional blood draws and questionnaires over an approximately two-month period could optionally be provided by prospective study participants. Before DNA extraction, blood samples from the prospective study were shipped at room temperature or frozen. TCRbeta CDR3 regions were amplified from genomic DNA using the immunoSEQ Assay, a bias-controlled multiplex PCR. As for the original processing: Within the assay, amplification of reference gene primers was used to estimate how many nucleated cells each sample contained. Sequence reads were collapsed and filtered to measure the absolute abundance of every unique TCRbeta CDR3 rearrangement. For each sample, productive Simpson clonality was calculated as the square root of Simpson's diversity index over productive rearrangements. Not all clones reach the TCRdb copy of this immuneACCESS table, which keeps in-frame sequences only. Checked studies attribute under half of the gap to unresolved V genes and leave the rest unexplained. V and J calls and clone size follow that table, whereas D and trimming were derived from the DNA. Across this sample there are about 250,000 clones, with 75% to 90% seen only once. Jointly, the top ten make up more than 3.5% of the sample.

Trimmed from V: 2 bases; trimmed from J: 4 bases; junction bases lacking a gene match: 12. The CDR3 runs 18 amino acids, cysteine and phenylalanine included. Only the CDR3 DNA is retained, 54 bases long and in frame from the first base. From a lookup of the germline V gene, CDR1 and CDR2 are MDHEN and SYDVKM. Notes on this clone: No cognate antigen has been identified for it. The input lacks base qualities; no much larger clone sits a single base away.

In this chain, TRBV28 is recombined with TRBJ1-1; 11 bases in the junction line up with TRBD1. Sequencing was carried out using PBMCs or T cells enriched from blood (not recorded which). This clonotype originated in a woman in her twenties or thirties who had recovered from COVID-19. The bases read TGTGCCAGCAGTTTAGGTTTCGGGACAGGGGGTTCCGGCACTGAAGCTTTCTTT. This yields the protein CASSLGFGTGGSGTEAFF.